The present TCR beta chain was sequenced within a study of blood T cells in healthy people across ages. Study-wide findings and caveats: Observed TCR beta diversity per million T cells went down as age went up. This fall followed a roughly linear course with age. It was held that the diversity estimates obtained from one million T cells were underestimates.

This clonotype was observed a few times. Its antigen is not known. The CDR3 has 14 amino acids. Germline V lookup: CDR1 MNHNS, CDR2 SASEGT. Unmatched junction bases numbered 5, after V lost 2 bases and J lost 5 bases. A sample-barcoded 5' primer and a J-beta primer mix were used in a second PCR of about 6 to 11 cycles. A template-switch adaptor containing 12 random nucleotides labeled each cDNA molecule. Each CDR3 protein gets one entry after TCRdb re-called the 5' RACE reads with MiXCR. Of hundreds of thousands of distinct CDR3 sequences detected, roughly 21% appear once; the ten largest clones hold approximately 3.6%.

The sequenced sample consisted of blood. The origin of this receptor is an older man in good health. The rearrangement joins TRBV6-1 to TRBJ2-5; 7 bases are a match to TRBD2. This CDR3 is CASSESLAWETQYF. In nucleotides, the CDR3 is TGTGCCAGCAGTGAATCACTAGCGTGGGAGACCCAGTACTTC.